This TCR beta chain appears in the sequencing data of a study of human T cells and chemical hapten exposure. On the study more broadly: Sensitization employed 2% DPC on about 2 cm by about 2 cm of upper inner arm skin. Mostly female, the patients presented with alopecia areata, totalis or universalis. Study findings and constraints: Among expanded TCRs, significantly more large CDR3 similarity clusters formed than among controls.

Germline CDR1 reads SEHNR; CDR2 reads FQNEAQ (reference sequence). The CDR3 runs 11 residues. V lost 6 bases to trimming and J lost 4 bases, with 5 bases between them. Noted time point: pre-sensitization, week 0. Treatment denoted: therapeutic diphenylcyclopropenone sensitization with weekly scalp DPC. Those who donated were patients with alopecia, 18 to 70 years of age, and suitable for DPC. In TCRdb, the RACE reads were re-called with MiXCR into one record per CDR3 protein. This sample has more than 250,000 distinct CDR3 sequences, with approximately 7.5% found just once. In this sample, this clonotype turned up a few times. Its specificity is unknown.

The sequences come from whole blood, collected in connection with sensitization to the hapten diphenylcyclopropenone (DPC). This sequence originates from a man younger than 35 with alopecia areata. Some clones in this sample may be carry-over from other donors' samples. The chain carries TRBV7-9 and TRBJ2-3; D not resolved. The CDR3 region is CASRWADTQYF. As DNA, the CDR3 is TGTGCCAGCAGATGGGCAGATACGCAGTATTTT.